Listed here is a single T cell receptor (beta chain). Its antigen is not identified. This sample is drawn from a study of cytomegalovirus exposure and HLA in healthy donors. Per germline, CDR1 MNHEY and CDR2 SMNVEV (reference sequence). The CDR3 totals 15 residues. The V and J ends lost 5 bases and 4 bases respectively, with 15 bases between them. General study findings and limits: In a later analysis, HLA-associated beta chains showed higher expansion and lower generation probabilities than comparable chains. On later analysis, the bulk of CMV-associated TCR beta chains appeared to be HLA-restricted.

The primer mix had 60 Vbeta and 13 Jbeta primers. Data came from immunoSEQ multiplex PCR; TCRdb stores just in-frame clones and leaves some out. The sample lists 80,000 to 100,000 clones; about 81% were seen once. This TCR was recovered from a man aged 40-49 years in good health and CMV-seronegative. What was sequenced was PBMCs. This chain joins TRBV27 and TRBJ1-5, with D possibly being TRBD1 (6 bases). The CDR3 is CASSPMGQGNQPQHF. The DNA for the CDR3 is TGTGCCAGCAGTCCAATGGGGCAGGGGAATCAGCCCCAGCATTTT.